This TCR beta chain was found in a study of blood T cell repertoires in COVID-19. Germline CDR1 SGHRS, CDR2 YFSETQ. The CDR3 is made up of 16 amino acids. Trimming removed 1 base from V and 4 bases from J, with 12 bases in between. Assay used: immunoSEQ multiplex PCR; TCRdb lists only in-frame clones, some missing. Among approximately 200,000 clones listed, 75% to 85% were seen once. Input material: peripheral blood. This chain links TRBV5-1 with TRBJ1-6; TRBD1 is a possible D gene (6 bases). The clonotype originates from a woman between 45 and 65 years old with acute or convalescent COVID-19. The CDR3 DNA sequence: TGCGCCAGCAGCTTGAACACAGGGTCATATAATTCACCCCTCCACTTT. Encoded protein: CASSLNTGSYNSPLHF.